This record concerns one T cell receptor (beta chain) sequence. The antigen it recognizes is unknown. The record has no base qualities; no much larger clone is one base away. This specimen comes from a study of blood T cell repertoires in COVID-19 (dated by TCRdb to 2018 to 2021). As for the study more broadly: Collaborator samples came from the United States, Italy and Spain and covered acute and convalescent phases of COVID-19. The samples were drawn from two sources: the first 160 participants of the ongoing ImmuneRACE study, and 1,000 to 1,500 subjects contributed by 6 global collaborators. The repertoires were released in a freely available public database intended as a resource for research on the immune response to SARS-CoV-2. Nearly every sample came with metadata listing a de-identified subject ID, COVID-19 status, age in years and sex. The prospective study material was composed of cDNA or gDNA derived from T cells, B-cell-depleted T cells, or PBMCs. Where HLA class I and class II types were available, the types were taken from metadata supplied by the sample provider, not from assay-based typing. The dataset comprised deeply sampled blood TCRbeta repertoires from subjects exposed to, actively infected with, or recovered from COVID-19. Beyond this particular receptor, the publication reports: The amount of clinical and demographic metadata varied by source and participant and was provided uncurated.

Participants in the prospective study were enrolled through a virtual design, were aged 18 to 89 years, and lived in under 25 United States geographic areas. To assign participants to cohorts, the prospective study relied on clinical history that participants themselves reported in a screening survey and a study questionnaire. For ImmuneRACE Cohort 3, a participant was defined as recovered based on two consecutive negative NP/OP PCR tests, clearance by a healthcare professional, or resolution of symptoms. In the prospective study, whole blood, serum and a nasopharyngeal or oropharyngeal swab were collected from each participant by mobile phlebotomists. Participants in the prospective study had the option to provide additional blood draws and questionnaires over an approximately two-month period. Before DNA extraction, blood samples from the prospective study were shipped at room temperature or frozen.

Trimming removed 6 bases from V and 6 bases from J; the gene matches leave 8 bases unexplained. The germline V gene sets CDR1 to MNHEY and CDR2 to SVGAGI. Measured from the cysteine to the phenylalanine, the CDR3 is 14 residues long. Only the CDR3 DNA is retained, 42 bases long and in frame from the first base. The immunoSEQ Assay, a bias-controlled multiplex PCR, was used to amplify TCRbeta CDR3 regions from genomic DNA. In the source study's methods: Nucleated cell counts per sample were estimated from amplification of reference gene primers within the assay. To quantify the absolute abundance of each unique TCRbeta CDR3 rearrangement, sequence reads were collapsed and filtered. Productive Simpson clonality was computed per sample as the square root of Simpson's diversity index over productive rearrangements. TCRdb took over this immuneACCESS table, retaining in-frame rearrangements with V and J assigned. Such tables are incomplete; in checked studies, under half of the missing clones stem from an unresolved V gene, and the remainder is unexplained. For V, J and clone size, that table is used; D and trimming come from the DNA. The sample yields about 230,000 clones; about 85% were counted once. Of the sample, 10% to 12% falls within the top ten clones.

The chain joins TRBV6-5 to TRBJ1-1, with 9 middle bases fitting TRBD1. Sequenced input: PBMCs or T cells enriched from blood (not recorded which). The source of this sequence is a man younger than 45 who had recovered from COVID-19. The CDR3 reads as follows: CASRGTGRASEAFF. The sequence in DNA is TGTGCCAGCAGAGGGACAGGGAGAGCCTCTGAAGCTTTCTTT.